This T cell receptor (beta chain) is from a study of Ad26.COV2.S vaccination and SARS-CoV-2 variants. Sequencing was performed with immunoSEQ multiplex PCR; in TCRdb, only in-frame clones are kept and a portion is missing. The table includes some 420,000 clones, roughly 90% detected once. The V gene's germline CDR1 is GTSNPN and CDR2 SVGIG (reference sequence). J gave up 4 bases and V 5 bases, and 12 bases lay outside the gene matches. This CDR3 spans 15 amino acids. Treatment: around 19 received Ad26.COV2.S at low or high dose, single or two shots; about 5 received placebo; per-sample allocation not given. Collection of the samples took place on day 63 after the first injection of vaccine or placebo.

The chain links TRBV30 to TRBJ1-2; the match to TRBD1 covers 8 bases. The sample consisted of peripheral blood, taken in a trial of Ad26.COV2.S vaccine versus placebo. The clonotype originates from a person aged 18 to 65 who received the Ad26.COV2.S COVID-19 vaccine or a placebo. CDR3 sequence (DNA): TGTGCCTGGGGTAGAGGACAGGGCCTAAGCTATGGCTACACCTTC. This gives the protein CAWGRGQGLSYGYTF.